The clone carrying this TCR beta chain was counted between two and nine times. What it binds is unknown. The sample is drawn from a study of T cell repertoires in cytomegalovirus infection. Study-level information: Well-studied HLA-B-restricted epitopes and recently identified HLA-C-restricted epitopes of CMV were both used in the study. Shared public TCR beta signatures pointed to both CMV infection and a matching HLA type. General observations from the study: Ex vivo, HLA-C-restricted CMV-specific TCR beta clonotypes prevailed over the rest of the response. Public TCR beta family frequency separated CMV-and-HLA carriers, including in an independent cohort.

This CDR3 is 12 amino acids long. The V end was cut by 8 bases, the J end by 6 bases, with 11 bases between. CDR1 and CDR2 (germline): MNHEY, SMNVEV (reference sequence). TCRdb passed the reads through MiXCR, listing each CDR3 protein once. The sample shows about 770,000 distinct CDR3 sequences, 25% to 30% of them seen only once. Sequenced here: cultured CD8+ T cells from PBMCs, sampled from culture after CMV antigen stimulation. The chain has TRBV27 and TRBJ1-5; D possibly corresponds to TRBD1 (6 bases). This receptor was obtained from a human donor in good health (CMV status not recorded). Some clones in this sample may be carry-over from other donors' samples. The CDR3 DNA is TGTGCCAGCTCGACAGGTCCTCAGCCCCAGCATTTT. It translates to CASSTGPQPQHF.